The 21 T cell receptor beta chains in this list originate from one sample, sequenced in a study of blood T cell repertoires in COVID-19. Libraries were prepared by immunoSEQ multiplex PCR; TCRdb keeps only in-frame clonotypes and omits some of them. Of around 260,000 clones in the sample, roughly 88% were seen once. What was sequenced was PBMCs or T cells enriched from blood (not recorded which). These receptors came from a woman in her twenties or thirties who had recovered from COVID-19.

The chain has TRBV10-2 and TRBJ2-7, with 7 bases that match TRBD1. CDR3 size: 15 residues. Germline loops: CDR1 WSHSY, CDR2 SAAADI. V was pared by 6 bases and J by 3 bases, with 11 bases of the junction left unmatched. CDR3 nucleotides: TGCGCCAGCAGGGATCCAGGACAGGTTGGCTACGAGCAGTACTTC. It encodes CASRDPGQVGYEQYF.

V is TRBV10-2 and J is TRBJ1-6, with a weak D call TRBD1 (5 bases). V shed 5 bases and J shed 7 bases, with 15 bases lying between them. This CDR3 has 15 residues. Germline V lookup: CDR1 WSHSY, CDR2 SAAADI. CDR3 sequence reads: CASSTEQVRNSPLHF. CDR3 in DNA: TGCGCCAGCAGTACAGAACAGGTTAGGAATTCACCCCTCCACTTT.

CDR3 coding DNA: TGTGCCAGCAGCCCAGGGTTCTACGAGCAGTACTTC. Encoded protein: CASSPGFYEQYF. This chain connects TRBV12-3 or TRBV12-4 to TRBJ2-7, with TRBD1 as a possible D gene (5 bases). There are 12 residues in the CDR3. The V gene lost 6 bases and the J gene lost 3 bases, with 9 bases spanning the gap.

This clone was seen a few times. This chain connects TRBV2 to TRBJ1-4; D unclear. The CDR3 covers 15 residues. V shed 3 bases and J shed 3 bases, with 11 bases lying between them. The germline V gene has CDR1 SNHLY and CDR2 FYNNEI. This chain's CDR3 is CASSDRGLSNEKLFF. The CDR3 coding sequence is TGTGCCAGCAGTGACCGAGGACTATCTAATGAAAAACTGTTTTTT.

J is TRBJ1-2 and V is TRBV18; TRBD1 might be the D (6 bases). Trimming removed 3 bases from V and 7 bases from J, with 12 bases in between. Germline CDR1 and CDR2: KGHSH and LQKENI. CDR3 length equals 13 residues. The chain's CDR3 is CASSPDSSRGYTF. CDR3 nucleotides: TGTGCCAGCTCACCGGACAGTTCCCGTGGCTACACCTTC.

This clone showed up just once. Here the CDR3 DNA reads TGTGCCATCAGTGAGACAGGCTTCAATCAGCCCCAGCATTTT. It yields the protein CAISETGFNQPQHF. The rearrangement uses TRBV10-3 and TRBJ1-5; maybe TRBD1 (5 bases). V lost 2 bases to trimming and J lost 3 bases, with 8 bases between them. Germline CDR1 and CDR2: ENHRY and SYGVKD. The CDR3 is made up of 14 amino acids.

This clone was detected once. The CDR3 DNA reads TGTGCCAGCAGGGCGGGGGGCCACGAGCAGTACTTC. Residues: CASRAGGHEQYF. The chain has TRBV2 and TRBJ2-7; TRBD2 aligns across 8 bases. The CDR3 loop spans 12 amino acids. V dropped 6 bases and J dropped 5; count of bases not matched to a gene: 3. CDR1 SNHLY and CDR2 FYNNEI come from the germline V gene.

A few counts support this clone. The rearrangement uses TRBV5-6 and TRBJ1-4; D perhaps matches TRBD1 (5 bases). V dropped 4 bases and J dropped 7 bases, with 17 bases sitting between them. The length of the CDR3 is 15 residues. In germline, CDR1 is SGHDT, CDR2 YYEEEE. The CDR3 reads CASSPWGRGAEKLFF. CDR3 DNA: TGTGCCAGCAGCCCCTGGGGGAGGGGAGCTGAAAAACTGTTTTTT.

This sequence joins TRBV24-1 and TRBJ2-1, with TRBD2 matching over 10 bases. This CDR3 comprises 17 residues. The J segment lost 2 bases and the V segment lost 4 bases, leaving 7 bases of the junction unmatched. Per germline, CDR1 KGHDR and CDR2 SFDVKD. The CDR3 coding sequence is TGTGCCACCAGTGACACCGGGACTAGCGATACCTACAATGAGCAGTTCTTC. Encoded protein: CATSDTGTSDTYNEQFF.

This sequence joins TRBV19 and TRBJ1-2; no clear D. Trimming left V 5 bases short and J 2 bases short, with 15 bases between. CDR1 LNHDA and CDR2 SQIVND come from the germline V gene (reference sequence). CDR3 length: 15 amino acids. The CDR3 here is CASSVAPHENYGYTF. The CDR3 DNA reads TGTGCCAGTAGTGTCGCCCCCCATGAGAACTATGGCTACACCTTC. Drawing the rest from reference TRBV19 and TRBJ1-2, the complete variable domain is DGGITQSPKYLFRKEGQNVTLSCEQNLNHDAMYWYRQDPGQGLRLIYYSQIVNDFQKGDIAEGYSVSREKKESFPLTVTSAQKNPTAFYLCASSVAPHENYGYTFGSGTRLTVV.

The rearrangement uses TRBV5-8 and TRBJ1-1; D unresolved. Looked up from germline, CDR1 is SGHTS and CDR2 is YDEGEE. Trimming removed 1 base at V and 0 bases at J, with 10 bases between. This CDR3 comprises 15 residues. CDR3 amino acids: CASSLQKQMNTEAFF. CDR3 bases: TGTGCCAGCAGCTTGCAGAAACAAATGAACACTGAAGCTTTCTTT.

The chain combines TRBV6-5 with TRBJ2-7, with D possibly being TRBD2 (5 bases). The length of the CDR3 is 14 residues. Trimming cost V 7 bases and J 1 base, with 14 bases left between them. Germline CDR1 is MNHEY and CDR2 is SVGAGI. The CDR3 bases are TGTGCCAGCACCCTAGGCGGGCGGTCCTACGAGCAGTACTTC. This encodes CASTLGGRSYEQYF.

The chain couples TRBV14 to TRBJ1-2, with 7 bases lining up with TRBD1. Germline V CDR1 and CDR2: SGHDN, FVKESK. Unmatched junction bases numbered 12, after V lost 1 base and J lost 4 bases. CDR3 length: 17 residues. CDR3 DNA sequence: TGTGCCAGCAGCCAAGGATTCACAGGGGTTGGTGCCTATGGCTACACCTTC. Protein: CASSQGFTGVGAYGYTF.

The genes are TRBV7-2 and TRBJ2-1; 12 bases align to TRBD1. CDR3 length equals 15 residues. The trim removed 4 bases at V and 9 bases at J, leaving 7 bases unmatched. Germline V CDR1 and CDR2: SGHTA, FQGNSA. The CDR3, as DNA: TGTGCCAGCAGCTCGACCGGGACAGGGGGCTTTGAGCAGTTCTTC. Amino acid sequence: CASSSTGTGGFEQFF.

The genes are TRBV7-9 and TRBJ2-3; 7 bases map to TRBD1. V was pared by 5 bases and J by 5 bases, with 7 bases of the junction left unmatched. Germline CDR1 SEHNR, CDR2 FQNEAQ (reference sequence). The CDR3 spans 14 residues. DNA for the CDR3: TGTGCCAGCAGCCCAACTACAGGGGTAGATACGCAGTATTTT. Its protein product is CASSPTTGVDTQYF.

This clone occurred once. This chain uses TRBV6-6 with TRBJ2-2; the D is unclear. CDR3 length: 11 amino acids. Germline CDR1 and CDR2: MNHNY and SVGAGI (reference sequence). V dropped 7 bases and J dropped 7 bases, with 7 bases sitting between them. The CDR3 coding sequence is TGTGCCAGCACCCCCTTCGGGGAGCTGTTTTTT. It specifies CASTPFGELFF.

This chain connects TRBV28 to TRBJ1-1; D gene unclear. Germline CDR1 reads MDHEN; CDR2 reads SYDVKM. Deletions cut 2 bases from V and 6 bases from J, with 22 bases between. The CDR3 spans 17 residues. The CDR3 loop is CASSLLVQAGPGAEAFF. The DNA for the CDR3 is TGTGCCAGCAGTTTACTCGTCCAGGCAGGTCCCGGGGCTGAAGCTTTCTTT.

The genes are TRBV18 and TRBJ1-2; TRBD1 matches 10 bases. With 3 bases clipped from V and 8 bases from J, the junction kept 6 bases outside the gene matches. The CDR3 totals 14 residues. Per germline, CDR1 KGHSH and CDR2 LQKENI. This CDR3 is CASSPMGTGEGYTF. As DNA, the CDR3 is TGTGCCAGCTCACCCATGGGGACAGGGGAAGGCTACACCTTC.

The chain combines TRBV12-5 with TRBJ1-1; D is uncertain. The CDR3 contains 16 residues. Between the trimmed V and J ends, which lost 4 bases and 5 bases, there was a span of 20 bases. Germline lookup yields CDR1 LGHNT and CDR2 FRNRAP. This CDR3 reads CASGSPGTPPRTEAFF. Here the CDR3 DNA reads TGTGCTAGTGGTTCCCCCGGTACCCCCCCCAGGACTGAAGCTTTCTTT.

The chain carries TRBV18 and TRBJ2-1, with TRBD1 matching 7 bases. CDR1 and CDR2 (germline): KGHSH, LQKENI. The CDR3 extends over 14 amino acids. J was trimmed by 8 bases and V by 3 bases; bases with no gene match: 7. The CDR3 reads CASSPTTGAHEQFF. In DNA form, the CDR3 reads TGTGCCAGCTCACCGACTACAGGGGCGCATGAGCAGTTCTTC.

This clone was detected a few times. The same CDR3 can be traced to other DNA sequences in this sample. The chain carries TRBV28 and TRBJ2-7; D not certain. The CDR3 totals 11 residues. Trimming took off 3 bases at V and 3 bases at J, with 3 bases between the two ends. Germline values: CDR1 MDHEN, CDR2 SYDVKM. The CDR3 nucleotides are TGTGCCAGCAGTTTTCTCTACGAGCAGTACTTC. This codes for CASSFLYEQYF.